Below, one T cell receptor (beta chain) is given with its context. This sample stems from a study of blood T cell repertoires in COVID-19. The wider study: T cells, B-cell-depleted T cells, or PBMCs supplied cDNA or gDNA.

The authors' processing: Scientists estimated how many nucleated cells there were by amplifying reference gene primers. Only in-frame clones appear in the TCRdb table, and some are missing; sequencing was by immunoSEQ multiplex PCR. D and trimming come from the DNA, and the V and J calls and clone size come from that table. The sample contains about 200,000 clones, 85% of which appear only once. Followed over time, Seattle patients had been enrolled while infection was active. The sample taken for sequencing was peripheral blood. This TCR was recovered from a man in his fifties or sixties with COVID-19, enrolled during active disease.

The CDR3: CASSATGTAVYGYTF. As DNA, the CDR3 is TGTGCCAGTAGTGCCACCGGGACAGCCGTCTATGGCTACACCTTC. The genes are TRBV19 and TRBJ1-2, with 7 bases lining up with TRBD1. There are 15 residues in the CDR3. V dropped 5 bases and J dropped 4; count of bases not matched to a gene: 10. Germline V lookup: CDR1 LNHDA, CDR2 SQIVND (reference sequence).